The entry below describes one T cell receptor (beta chain). Its binding antigen is unknown. Base-call qualities are not available, and no considerably larger clone is one nucleotide away. The data originate from a study of CD4 T cells in relation to SARS-CoV-2 and coronaviruses (dated by TCRdb to the early 2020s). Background on the whole study: A median age of roughly 39 years, with a range of about 20 to 75 years, was recorded for the full convalescent cohort of about a dozen patients. Of the roughly 12 convalescent patients, 8 were male and 4 were female, and two of the subjects were Hispanic. Using patient-derived lymphoblastoid cell lines, the shared crossreactive spike epitopes were mapped to their HLA restriction. The Adaptive Biotechnologies TCR-sequencing kit was used to sequence samples from a few pre-COVID donors and the naive versus memory experiments, whereas other data were Illumina-based. A different, Illumina-based TCR-beta assay was used to sequence expansion assays from other donors in the study. At the level of individual TCR clonotypes, the study measured memory CD4+ T cell crossreactivity between SARS-CoV-2 spike protein and common cold coronavirus spike proteins. General study outcomes and caveats: Memory CD4+ clonotypes crossrecognizing SARS-CoV-2 and at least one common cold coronavirus spike were found in 55% to 70% of donors. Because no donor provided both pre-pandemic and post-infection samples, tracing the source of pre-existing responses was limited. Sequencing naive versus memory cells indicated that the assay picks up memory recall responses, not primary responses primed during culture. Because the crossreactivity analysis focused on spike protein, crossreactivity against other viral proteins was not assessed. The study was constrained by small numbers of patients and of tested TCRs. Compared with monoreactive clones, crossreactive clones had significantly weaker SARS-CoV-2-driven expansion, a result consistent with antigenic imprinting.

Naive and memory CD4+ T cells were separated from cryopreserved PBMCs through CD4 enrichment, which was followed by EasySep naive CD4+ T cell enrichment. Ficoll-Paque PLUS gradient centrifugation was used to isolate PBMCs from leukapheresis product or whole blood. PBMCs were either used fresh in the expansion assay or cryopreserved at -140 degrees C. The QIAamp Micro DNA Kit was used to extract genomic DNA from the CD4+ T cells. DNA from uncultured naive and memory CD4+ T cells underwent immunoSEQ TCR-beta sequencing at deep resolution. In the original analysis: During preprocessing, nonproductive sequences were discarded, as were any CDR3s that did not begin with C, did not end with F or W, or were shorter than 7 amino acids. Cultured and uncultured naive and memory CD4+ repertoires were searched for CDR3s previously identified as spike- and CEF-reactive. CDR3 homology was measured as pairwise Levenshtein distance, computed with the stringdist R package after trimming three terminal residues from each end. What TCRdb holds here is the immuneACCESS table cut down to in-frame rearrangements. Part of the clones is not present; checked against another copy, under half of the missing clones reflect an unresolved V gene, and the others are unexplained. The D gene and trimming were derived from the DNA, and the V and J assignments and clone size from that table. The sample table contains 35,000 to 40,000 clones; only one count was recorded for more than 75% of them. The top ten constitute approximately 8.8% of the sample.

Trimming removed 0 bases from V and 1 base from J, leaving 9 bases between the germline ends. The CDR3 spans 15 residues, from the cysteine through the phenylalanine. Only the CDR3 region is kept as DNA, spanning 45 bases read in frame from base 1. From the germline V gene, CDR1 is SGHTA and CDR2 is FQGNSA. The TCR was taken from an adult with COVID-19. Sequences were obtained from memory CD4+ T cells from PBMCs. The sample's cell subset or site label, in plain terms: memory (non-naive) CD4+ T cells. This sequence uses TRBV7-2 and TRBJ2-5; the D gene is perhaps TRBD2, from 5 matching bases. The CDR3 has the sequence CASSLAGKGQETQYF. The sequenced DNA is TGTGCCAGCAGCTTAGCCGGGAAGGGCCAAGAGACCCAGTACTTC.